This T cell receptor beta chain was sequenced for a study of blood T cells in healthy people across ages. Ten or more counts support this clonotype. Per the germline V gene, CDR1 is MNHEY and CDR2 is SMNVEV (reference sequence). V lost 6 bases to trimming and J lost 6 bases, with 17 bases between them. The CDR3 sequence is 14 residues long. The use of a sample-barcoded 5' primer and a J-beta primer mix characterized a second PCR of roughly 6 to 12 cycles. Every single cDNA molecule received a tag from a template-switch adaptor with 12 random nucleotides. TCRdb fed the 5' RACE reads into MiXCR, producing one record per CDR3 protein. The table shows fewer than 800,000 distinct CDR3 sequences, with roughly 32% occurring only once.

V and J are TRBV27 and TRBJ1-2; TRBD1 might be the D (5 bases). The origin of this receptor is a woman aged 80 or older in good health. The sample taken for sequencing was blood. The CDR3 sequence is CASSPRARVDGYTF. The CDR3 DNA reads TGTGCCAGCAGCCCAAGGGCCAGGGTTGATGGCTACACCTTC.